These 23 T cell receptor beta chains originate from one sample sequenced in a study of vaccination and CD4 T cells after COVID-19. These receptors lack a known antigen. The treatment was: approximately 9-day PBMC culture with coronavirus spike peptide pools or control peptides (ViraFEST assay). The Oncomine TCR Beta short-read assay was what sequenced the DNA obtained from cultured CD4+ T cells. TCRdb called the PCR reads again in MiXCR, with one record for every CDR3 protein. The sample contains some 15,000 distinct CDR3 sequences, around three fifths of which appear only once. The specimen was CD4+ T cells from blood, cultured in vitro. The receptors were sampled from a human donor who had recovered from COVID-19.

The chain links TRBV7-9 to TRBJ1-1, with 8 positions matching TRBD1. Germline V lookup: CDR1 SEHNR, CDR2 FQNEAQ (reference sequence). This CDR3 is built from 14 residues. V was pared by 4 bases and J by 6 bases, with 7 bases of the junction left unmatched. The CDR3 nucleotides are TGTGCCAGCAGCTCCGGAACGGACAGGGCTGAAGCTTTCTTT. Its translation: CASSSGTDRAEAFF.

About this clonotype itself: One end of the junction varies from germline; a read error may be responsible. This rearrangement joins TRBV6-5 to TRBJ2-7, with a possible D match to TRBD2 (5 bases). From germline, CDR1 is MNHEY and CDR2 SVGAGI. The CDR3 runs 17 residues. The CDR3 coding sequence is TGTGCCAGCAGTTTAAGTTTTGGGAGCCTCTTCTCCTATGAGCAGTACTTC. Its protein product is CASSLSFGSLFSYEQYF.

The DNA of the CDR3 is TGTGCCAGCAGCTTAGCGCGAGGTTCACCCCTCCACTTT. This gives the protein CASSLARGSPLHF. The V gene is TRBV7-6, the J gene TRBJ1-6; no reliable D call. This CDR3 contains 13 residues. Per the germline V gene, CDR1 is SGHVS and CDR2 is FNYEAQ. Trimming removed 0 bases from V and 9 bases from J, with 6 bases in between.

V is TRBV7-8 and J is TRBJ2-2; D call uncertain. Germline V gene sequence: CDR1 SGHVS, CDR2 FQNEAQ. V was trimmed by 3 bases and J by 0 bases, leaving 11 bases between them. The CDR3 length is 16 residues. The CDR3 reads CASSFGQNANTGELFF. For the CDR3, the DNA is TGTGCCAGCAGCTTCGGCCAGAACGCGAACACCGGGGAGCTGTTTTTT.

This clonotype was counted a single time. The J gene is TRBJ2-5, the V gene TRBV6-5; TRBD2 aligns across 12 bases. Germline values: CDR1 MNHEY, CDR2 SVGAGI. V lost 2 bases and J lost 4; bases outside the gene matches: 5. This CDR3 contains 16 residues. CDR3 sequence: CASSYAASGGGETQYF. The CDR3 DNA follows: TGTGCCAGCAGTTACGCGGCTAGCGGGGGGGGAGAGACCCAGTACTTC.

This clonotype is a singleton in its sample. The V gene is TRBV20-1, the J gene TRBJ2-7; the D gene is possibly TRBD2 (6 bases). This CDR3 region has 11 residues. CDR1 and CDR2 (germline): DFQATT, SNEGSKA (reference sequence). V lost 4 bases and J 5 bases, leaving 9 bases between the germline ends. The CDR3 DNA sequence: TGCAGTGCTATCGGGAGCGACGAGCAGTACTTC. Translation: CSAIGSDEQYF.

V and J are TRBV2 and TRBJ2-5; 10 positions match TRBD1. CDR1 and CDR2 from the germline V gene are SNHLY and FYNNEI. V lost 6 bases, J lost 5 bases, and 6 bases stayed unmatched. The CDR3 length is 14 residues. The CDR3 loop is CASSGTGDRETQYF. CDR3 bases: TGTGCCAGCAGCGGGACAGGGGATAGGGAGACCCAGTACTTC.

The chain recombines TRBV20-1 with TRBJ1-1; weak D call: TRBD1 (5 bases). The CDR3 covers 13 residues. The V gene lost 1 base and the J gene lost 0 bases, with 6 bases spanning the gap. Germline assignment: CDR1 DFQATT and CDR2 SNEGSKA (reference sequence). The CDR3 reads CSARGGVNTEAFF. The CDR3 DNA reads as TGCAGTGCTAGAGGGGGGGTGAACACTGAAGCTTTCTTT.

This clonotype was found once. V usage is TRBV15 and J usage is TRBJ1-4; TRBD1 is a possible D gene (5 bases). The CDR3 totals 14 residues. Germline V CDR1 and CDR2: LNHNV, YYDKDF (reference sequence). With 1 base removed from V and 8 bases from J, the gap between germline ends came to 11 bases. The CDR3 here is CATSRGGGGEKLFF. CDR3 nucleotide sequence: TGTGCCACCAGCAGAGGGGGGGGGGGAGAAAAACTGTTTTTT.

This chain joins TRBV6-1 and TRBJ2-2, with D possibly being TRBD1 (5 bases). V was pared by 7 bases and J by 0 bases, with 9 bases between. Germline CDR1 and CDR2: MNHNS and SASEGT. This CDR3 is built from 14 residues. CDR3 nucleotide sequence: TGTGCCAGCATTACAGGAACGAACACCGGGGAGCTGTTTTTT. Its translation is CASITGTNTGELFF.

The chain has TRBV19 and TRBJ1-2, with 9 nucleotides matching TRBD1. Germline V gene sequence: CDR1 LNHDA, CDR2 SQIVND (reference sequence). V lost 3 bases, J lost 6 bases, and 11 bases stayed unmatched. CDR3 length equals 16 residues. CDR3 sequence: CASSIRGGGQGDGYTF. CDR3 nucleotides: TGTGCCAGTAGTATTAGGGGTGGGGGACAGGGTGATGGCTACACCTTC.

Comment on this clonotype: Mismatch with germline at one junction end may stem from a read error. V and J are TRBV7-7 and TRBJ2-3; 7 bases agree with TRBD2. Germline values: CDR1 SSHAT, CDR2 FNYEAQ (reference sequence). The CDR3 is 13 amino acids. This CDR3 reads CASSGGLGDTQYF. CDR3 DNA sequence: TGTGCTAGCAGCGGAGGACTAGGAGATACGCAGTATTTT.

DNA for the CDR3: TGTGCCACCAGCAGAAGGACTAGCGGGAAGAATGAGCAGTTCTTC. As protein: CATSRRTSGKNEQFF. This chain links TRBV15 with TRBJ2-1; 12 bases map to TRBD2. V lost 2 bases, J lost 7 bases, and 3 bases stayed unmatched. CDR3 length: 15 amino acids. Per the germline V gene, CDR1 is LNHNV and CDR2 is YYDKDF (reference sequence).

The sample holds a few counts of this clonotype. V usage is TRBV6-2 or TRBV6-3 and J usage is TRBJ1-5; D not resolved. Germline V gene lookup returns CDR1 MNHEY and CDR2 SVGEGT. With 2 bases removed from V and 4 bases from J, the gap between germline ends came to 6 bases. The CDR3 contains 13 residues. The CDR3, as DNA: TGTGCCAGCAGTTACGATGGAAATCAGCCCCAGCATTTT. Protein: CASSYDGNQPQHF.

This chain connects TRBV7-9 to TRBJ2-7; TRBD1 matches at 7 bases. The CDR3 runs 15 residues. The V segment lost 5 bases and the J segment 0 bases; nucleotides outside the gene matches: 7. Germline values: CDR1 SEHNR, CDR2 FQNEAQ (reference sequence). The chain's CDR3 is CASSLSGDSSYEQYF. The CDR3 DNA sequence: TGTGCCAGCAGCCTATCAGGGGACAGCTCCTACGAGCAGTACTTC.

The chain employs TRBV20-1 and TRBJ1-2; TRBD1 might be the D (6 bases). CDR1 is DFQATT, CDR2 SNEGSKA, per germline (reference sequence). The V end was cut by 1 base, the J end by 4 bases, with 13 bases between. The CDR3 totals 14 residues. The CDR3 loop reads CSARVGGDGYGYTF. CDR3 nucleotide sequence: TGCAGTGCTAGAGTAGGGGGGGACGGCTATGGCTACACCTTC.

The V call is TRBV6-2 or TRBV6-3, the J call TRBJ2-3, with D maybe TRBD2 (6 bases). Germline lookup yields CDR1 MNHEY and CDR2 SVGEGT. The CDR3 consists of 13 residues. V shed 1 base and J shed 6 bases, with 8 bases lying between them. The chain's CDR3 is CASSYYREDTQYF. The CDR3 nucleotides are TGTGCCAGCAGTTACTATCGGGAGGATACGCAGTATTTT.

The chain joins TRBV7-9 to TRBJ1-1; 7 positions agree with TRBD1. The CDR3 consists of 16 residues. Looked up from germline, CDR1 is SEHNR and CDR2 is FQNEAQ (reference sequence). Germline trimming cut 1 base from V and 0 bases from J; bases unmatched to any gene: 5. The CDR3 loop reads CASSLESGGMNTEAFF. The CDR3 region has the DNA TGTGCCAGCAGCTTAGAATCAGGGGGGATGAACACTGAAGCTTTCTTT.

This clonotype was counted between two and nine times. J is TRBJ1-5 and V is TRBV11-2; no clear D. The CDR3 length is 12 residues. The V gene's germline CDR1 is SGHAT and CDR2 FQNNGV. The ends were cut back, 4 bases at V and 9 bases at J, with 10 bases in the middle. The CDR3 here is CASSSLAGPQHF. The CDR3 DNA is TGTGCCAGCAGCTCTCTGGCGGGGCCCCAGCATTTT.

The CDR3 coding sequence is TGCAGCGGTGGACTAGCGGGAGGTGAGCAGTACTTC. This codes for CSGGLAGGEQYF. The gene calls are TRBV29-1 and TRBJ2-1; 14 nucleotides line up with TRBD2. The last part of the DNA fits TRBJ2-7 better; the J call may be wrong. The CDR3 spans 12 residues. Germline lookup yields CDR1 SQVTM and CDR2 ANQGSEA.

This chain links TRBV19 with TRBJ2-2, with D uncertain. Germline-derived CDR1 and CDR2 are LNHDA and SQIVND (reference sequence). V was shortened by 1 base and J by 4 bases, with 16 bases between the two germline ends. This CDR3 region has 17 residues. CDR3 amino acids: CASSIVGGRLGTGELFF. DNA for the CDR3: TGTGCCAGTAGTATAGTTGGTGGACGGCTAGGCACCGGGGAGCTGTTTTTT.

This chain's CDR3 is CASKENTEAFF. The DNA for the CDR3 is TGTGCCAGCAAGGAAAACACTGAAGCTTTCTTT. This rearrangement joins TRBV6-1 to TRBJ1-1; D unclear. Trimming took 7 bases from V and 2 from J, leaving 5 bases between them. Germline V lookup: CDR1 MNHNS, CDR2 SASEGT. This CDR3 has 11 residues.

This clonotype was detected a few times. The CDR3 bases are TGTGCCAGCAGTAACCGGAGAGATCAGCCCCAGCATTTT. Its translation: CASSNRRDQPQHF. This chain uses TRBV27 with TRBJ1-5; unclear D gene. CDR3 length: 13 residues. Germline lookup yields CDR1 MNHEY and CDR2 SMNVEV (reference sequence). The ends were cut back, 5 bases at V and 5 bases at J, with 10 bases in the middle.